This T cell receptor (beta chain) was found in a study of CD8 T cells in ankylosing spondylitis. Trimming at V came to 3 bases and at J to 0 bases, leaving 5 bases not matched to a gene. The CDR3 extends over 16 amino acids. Germline-derived CDR1 and CDR2 are SGDLS and YYNGEE. Each TCR beta library was made by quantitative 5'-RACE that incorporated molecular barcodes. In TCRdb, the 5' RACE reads were re-called with MiXCR into one record per CDR3 protein. The top ten hold around 13% of the sample, which has about 350,000 distinct CDR3 sequences, roughly 20% seen once. As for this clonotype: Its target is unknown.

Regarding the study as a whole: Peripheral blood samples showed relatively rare disease-linked clones, and these clones were CD8+.

The sequenced material came from blood, either unsorted or a sorted T cell fraction (not recorded which). The V and J genes are TRBV9 and TRBJ2-3, with 9 bases lining up with TRBD1. The receptor was derived from a male donor with ankylosing spondylitis or in good health (not recorded which). The CDR3 coding sequence is TGTGCCAGCAGCGCCGGGACAGGGACTAGCACAGATACGCAGTATTTT. Its translation: CASSAGTGTSTDTQYF.